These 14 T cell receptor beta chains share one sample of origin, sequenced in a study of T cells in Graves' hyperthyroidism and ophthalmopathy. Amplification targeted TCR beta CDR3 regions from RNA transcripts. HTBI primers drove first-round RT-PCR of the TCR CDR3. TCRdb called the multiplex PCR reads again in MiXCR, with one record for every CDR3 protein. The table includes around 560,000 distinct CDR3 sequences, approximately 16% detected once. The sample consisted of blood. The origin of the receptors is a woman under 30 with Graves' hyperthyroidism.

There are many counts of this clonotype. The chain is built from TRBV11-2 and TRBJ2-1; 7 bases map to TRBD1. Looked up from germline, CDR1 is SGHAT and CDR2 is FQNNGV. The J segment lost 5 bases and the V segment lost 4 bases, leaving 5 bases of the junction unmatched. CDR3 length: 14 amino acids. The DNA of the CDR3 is TGTGCCAGCAGCTACACCGGGACAGACAATGAGCAGTTCTTC. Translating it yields CASSYTGTDNEQFF.

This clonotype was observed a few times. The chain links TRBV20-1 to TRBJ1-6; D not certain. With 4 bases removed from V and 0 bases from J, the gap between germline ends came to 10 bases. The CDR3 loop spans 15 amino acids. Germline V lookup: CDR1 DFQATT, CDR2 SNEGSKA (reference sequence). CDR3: CSAMFESSYNSPLHF. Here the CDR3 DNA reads TGCAGTGCTATGTTTGAGAGCTCCTATAATTCACCCCTCCACTTT.

The CDR3 DNA sequence: TGTGCCAGCAGTTTGCACGGCGGGACCTCCTACAATGAGCAGTTCTTC. This codes for CASSLHGGTSYNEQFF. The chain has TRBV27 and TRBJ2-1; possibly TRBD2 for D (6 bases). This CDR3 contains 16 residues. The V gene's germline CDR1 is MNHEY and CDR2 SMNVEV (reference sequence). V dropped 3 bases and J dropped 0 bases, with 12 bases sitting between them.

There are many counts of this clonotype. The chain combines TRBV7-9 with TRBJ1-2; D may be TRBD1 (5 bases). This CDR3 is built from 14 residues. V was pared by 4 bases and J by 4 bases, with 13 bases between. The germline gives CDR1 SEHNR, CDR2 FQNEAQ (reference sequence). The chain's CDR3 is CASSSGQGLYGYTF. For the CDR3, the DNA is TGTGCCAGCAGCTCGGGGCAGGGCCTCTATGGCTACACCTTC.

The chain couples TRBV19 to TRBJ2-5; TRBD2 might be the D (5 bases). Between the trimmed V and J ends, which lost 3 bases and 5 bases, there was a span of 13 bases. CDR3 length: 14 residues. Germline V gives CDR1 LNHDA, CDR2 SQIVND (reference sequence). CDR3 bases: TGTGCCAGTAGTATCGGGGTCGCTCAGGAGACCCAGTACTTC. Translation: CASSIGVAQETQYF.

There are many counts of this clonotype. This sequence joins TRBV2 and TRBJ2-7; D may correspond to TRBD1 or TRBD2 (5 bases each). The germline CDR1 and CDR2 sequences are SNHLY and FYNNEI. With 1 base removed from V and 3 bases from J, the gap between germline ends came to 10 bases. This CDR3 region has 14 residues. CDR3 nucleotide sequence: TGTGCCAGCAGTGAAGACCGGGGCCGCTACGAGCAGTACTTC. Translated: CASSEDRGRYEQYF.

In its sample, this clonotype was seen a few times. CDR3 residues: CSASRWWGLENEQYF. The CDR3 DNA is TGCAGTGCTAGTAGGTGGTGGGGGCTGGAGAACGAGCAGTACTTC. This chain uses TRBV20-1 with TRBJ2-7; tentatively, D is TRBD1 (6 bases). This CDR3 contains 15 residues. V was trimmed by 3 bases and J by 5 bases, leaving 20 bases between them. Germline V lookup: CDR1 DFQATT, CDR2 SNEGSKA (reference sequence).

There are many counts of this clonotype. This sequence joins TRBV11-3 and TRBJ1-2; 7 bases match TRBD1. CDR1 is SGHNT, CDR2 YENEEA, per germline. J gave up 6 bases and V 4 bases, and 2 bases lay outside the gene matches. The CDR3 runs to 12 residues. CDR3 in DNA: TGTGCCAGCAGCTCAGGGGGAAATGGCTACACCTTC. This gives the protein CASSSGGNGYTF.

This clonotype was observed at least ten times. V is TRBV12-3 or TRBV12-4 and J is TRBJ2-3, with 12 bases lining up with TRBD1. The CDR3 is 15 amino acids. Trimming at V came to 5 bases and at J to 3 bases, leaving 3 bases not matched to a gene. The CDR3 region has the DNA TGTGCCAGCAGTCCGGGACAGGGGGCGACAGATACGCAGTATTTT. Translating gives CASSPGQGATDTQYF.

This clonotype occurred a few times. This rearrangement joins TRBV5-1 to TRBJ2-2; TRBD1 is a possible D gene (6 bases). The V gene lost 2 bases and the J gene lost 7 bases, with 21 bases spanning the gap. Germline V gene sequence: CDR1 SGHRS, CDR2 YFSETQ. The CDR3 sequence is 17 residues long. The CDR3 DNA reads TGCGCCAGCAGCTTAACCCAGGGGATGGTGGATGGCGGGGAGCTGTTTTTT. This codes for CASSLTQGMVDGGELFF.

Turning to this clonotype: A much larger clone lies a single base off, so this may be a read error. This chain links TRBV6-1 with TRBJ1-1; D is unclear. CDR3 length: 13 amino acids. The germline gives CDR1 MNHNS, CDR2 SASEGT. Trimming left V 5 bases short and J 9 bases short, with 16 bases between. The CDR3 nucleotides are TGTGCCAGCAGTCCCCGACCGTCCCCGAAAGCTTTCTTT. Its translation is CASSPRPSPKAFF.

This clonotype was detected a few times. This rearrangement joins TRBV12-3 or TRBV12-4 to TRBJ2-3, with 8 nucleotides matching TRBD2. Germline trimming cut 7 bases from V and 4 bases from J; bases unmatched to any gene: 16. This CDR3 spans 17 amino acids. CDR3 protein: CASTRGINSGSPDTQYF. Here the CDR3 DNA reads TGTGCCAGCACACGAGGGATAAACAGCGGGAGTCCAGATACGCAGTATTTT.

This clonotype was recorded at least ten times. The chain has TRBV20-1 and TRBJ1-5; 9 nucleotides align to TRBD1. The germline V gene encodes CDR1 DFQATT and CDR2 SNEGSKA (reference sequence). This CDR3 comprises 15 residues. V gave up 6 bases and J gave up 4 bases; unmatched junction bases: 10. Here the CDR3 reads CSAQPGQGGNQPQHF. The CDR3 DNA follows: TGCAGTGCGCAACCGGGACAGGGCGGGAATCAGCCCCAGCATTTT.

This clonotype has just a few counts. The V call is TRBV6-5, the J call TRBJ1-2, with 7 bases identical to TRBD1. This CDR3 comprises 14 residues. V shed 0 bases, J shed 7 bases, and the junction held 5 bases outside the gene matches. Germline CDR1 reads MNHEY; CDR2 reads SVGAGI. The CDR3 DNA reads TGTGCCAGCAGTTACTCGCTACAGGGGAGTGGCTACACCTTC. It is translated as CASSYSLQGSGYTF.